These T cell receptor beta chains were read from a single sample in a study of glioma-infiltrating T cells. TCRdb re-called the multiplex PCR reads through MiXCR, storing one row per CDR3 protein. The table records about 200,000 distinct CDR3 sequences, around 30% of them present only once. The material sequenced was glioma tissue, nonneoplastic brain tissue, or PBMCs (not recorded which). Receptors originate from a human donor with low-grade glioma or glioblastoma, undergoing nonglioma brain surgery, or in good health (not recorded which). Each CDR3 is given with its conserved first and last residue. D genes are given only for firm matches. Only some rows state a clone size, as once, few, many or a class for expanded clones.

TRBV20-1	TRBD2	TRBJ2-7	many	CSALTSRVSYEQYF	TGCAGTGCGTTGACTAGCCGAGTGTCCTACGAGCAGTACTTC
TRBV5-4	TRBD1	TRBJ2-1	-	CASRAGTGLGYNEQFF	TGTGCCAGCAGGGCCGGGACAGGGTTGGGCTACAATGAGCAGTTCTTC
TRBV6-2/TRBV6-3	TRBD2	TRBJ2-7	-	CASKLAGDEQYF	TGTGCCAGCAAGTTAGCGGGAGACGAGCAGTACTTC
TRBV20-1	TRBD2	TRBJ2-5	-	CSARRLAGAETQYF	TGCAGTGCTAGGAGACTAGCGGGAGCAGAGACCCAGTACTTC
TRBV30	TRBD1	TRBJ2-1	few	CAWRFKTGGNEQFF	TGTGCCTGGAGGTTTAAGACAGGGGGGAATGAGCAGTTCTTC
TRBV2	-	TRBJ2-5	-	CASSLTTTGQETQYF	TGTGCCAGCAGCCTAACTACTACGGGCCAAGAGACCCAGTACTTC
TRBV3-1	-	TRBJ1-3	many	CASSPGYSGNTIYF	TGTGCCAGCAGCCCCGGATACTCTGGAAACACCATATATTTT
TRBV14	TRBD1	TRBJ1-5	many	CASSRITGGLSVSQPQHF	TGTGCCAGCAGCCGGATTACAGGGGGCTTGAGTGTAAGTCAGCCCCAGCATTTT
TRBV19	-	TRBJ2-7	once	CASSIKGQPGYEQYF	TGTGCCAGTAGTATTAAAGGCCAACCCGGGTACGAGCAGTACTTC
TRBV7-3	TRBD2	TRBJ2-3	few	CASSLGLGLSTDTQYF	TGTGCCAGCAGCTTAGGATTGGGACTAAGCACAGATACGCAGTATTTT
TRBV24-1	-	TRBJ2-3	many	CATRVGLTDTQYF	TGTGCCACCCGGGTTGGGCTGACAGATACGCAGTATTTT
TRBV19	-	TRBJ1-1	many	CASSITTDTEAFF	TGTGCCAGTAGTATTACAACGGACACTGAAGCTTTCTTT
TRBV10-3	TRBD1	TRBJ1-4	few	CAISDDRGPEKLFF	TGTGCCATCAGCGATGACAGGGGGCCAGAAAAACTGTTTTTT
TRBV11-1	TRBD2	TRBJ2-7	many	CASSFGTSGINEQYF	TGTGCCAGCAGCTTCGGGACTAGCGGGATCAACGAGCAGTACTTC
TRBV30	-	TRBJ1-5	few	CAWSVGTETQHF	TGTGCCTGGAGTGTAGGGACCGAGACACAGCATTTT
TRBV7-3	-	TRBJ2-1	-	CASSLSTGTTSSSYNEQFF	TGTGCCAGCAGCTTAAGTACGGGGACCACTTCGAGCTCCTACAATGAGCAGTTCTTC
TRBV9	-	TRBJ2-1	few	CASSVVETSSYNEQFF	TGTGCCAGCAGCGTAGTGGAGACGAGCTCCTACAATGAGCAGTTCTTC
TRBV10-3	-	TRBJ2-3	many	CAIRPTSGTQYF	TGTGCCATCAGGCCGACTAGTGGTACGCAGTATTTT
TRBV29-1	TRBD2	TRBJ2-5	-	CSLAGSTGTSGRRETQYF	TGCAGCCTAGCCGGGAGCACCGGGACTAGCGGTAGGAGGGAGACCCAGTACTTC
TRBV18	-	TRBJ1-4	many	CASSLQGGQEKLFF	TGTGCCAGCTCCCTACAAGGGGGGCAAGAAAAACTGTTTTTT
TRBV7-3	-	TRBJ2-2	many	CASSLEYTGELFF	TGTGCCAGCAGCTTAGAATACACCGGGGAGCTGTTTTTT
TRBV27	TRBD1	TRBJ1-6	many	CASTQGGAGHNSPLHF	TGTGCCAGCACCCAGGGGGGCGCAGGCCATAATTCACCCCTCCACTTT
TRBV11-2	TRBD1	TRBJ2-3	-	CASSGPMEGTGRTDTQYF	TGTGCCAGCAGCGGTCCTATGGAAGGGACAGGGCGGACAGATACGCAGTATTTT
TRBV27	TRBD2	TRBJ2-1	many	CASSILTSGNEQFF	TGTGCCAGCAGTATCTTGACTAGCGGCAATGAGCAGTTCTTC
TRBV20-1	-	TRBJ2-5	many	CSAHLPGLQETQYF	TGCAGTGCCCATCTACCTGGACTGCAAGAGACCCAGTACTTC
TRBV5-4	-	TRBJ1-4	few	CASSLSEGTHEKLFF	TGTGCCAGCAGCTTGAGTGAGGGAACCCATGAAAAACTGTTTTTT
TRBV29-1	-	TRBJ2-1	few	CSVDTGQGNEQFF	TGCAGCGTTGACACAGGGCAAGGCAATGAGCAGTTCTTC
TRBV7-2	TRBD2	TRBJ2-5	-	CASSLGGLAGAGTQYF	TGTGCCAGCAGCTTAGGGGGGCTAGCGGGAGCCGGGACCCAGTACTTC
TRBV12-3/TRBV12-4	-	TRBJ2-3	many	CASSPGSSTDTQYF	TGTGCCAGCAGCCCCGGGAGTAGCACAGATACGCAGTATTTT
TRBV19	TRBD2	TRBJ2-5	few	CASSRFRGEGETQYF	TGTGCCAGTAGTCGATTCCGGGGGGAAGGGGAGACCCAGTACTTC
TRBV29-1	-	TRBJ1-2	many	CSSPAGDGYTF	TGCAGCTCTCCGGCAGGGGATGGCTACACCTTC
TRBV20-1	TRBD1	TRBJ2-7	many	CSARGNRGLTYEQYF	TGCAGTGCTAGAGGAAACAGGGGATTGACCTACGAGCAGTACTTC
TRBV19	-	TRBJ1-2	many	CASSKQGNYGYTF	TGTGCCAGTAGCAAACAGGGAAACTATGGCTACACCTTC